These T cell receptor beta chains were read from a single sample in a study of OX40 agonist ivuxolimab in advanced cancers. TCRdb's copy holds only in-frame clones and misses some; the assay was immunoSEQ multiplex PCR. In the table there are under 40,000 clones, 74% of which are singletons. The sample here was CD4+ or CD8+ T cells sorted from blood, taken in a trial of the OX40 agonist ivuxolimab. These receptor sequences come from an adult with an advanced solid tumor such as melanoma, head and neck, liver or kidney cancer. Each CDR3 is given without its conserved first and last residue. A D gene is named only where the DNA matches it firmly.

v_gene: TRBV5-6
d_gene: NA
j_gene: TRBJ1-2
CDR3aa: ASSLSQVYGYT

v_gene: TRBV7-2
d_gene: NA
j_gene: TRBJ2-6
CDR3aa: ASSPGARAPPLWANVLT

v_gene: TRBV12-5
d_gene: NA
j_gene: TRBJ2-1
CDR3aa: ASGLTRAEQF

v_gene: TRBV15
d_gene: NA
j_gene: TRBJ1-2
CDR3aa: ATSRWQGDYGYT

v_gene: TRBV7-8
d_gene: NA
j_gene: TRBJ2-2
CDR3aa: ASSLALGNTGELF

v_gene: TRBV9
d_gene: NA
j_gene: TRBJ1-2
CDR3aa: ASSVGQYYGYT

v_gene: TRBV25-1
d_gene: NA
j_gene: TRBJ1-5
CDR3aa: ASSSTGDGRPQH

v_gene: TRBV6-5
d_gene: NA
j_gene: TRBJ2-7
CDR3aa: ASSYTGTFDEQY

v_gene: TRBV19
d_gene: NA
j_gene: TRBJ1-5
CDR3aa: ASSHQKGGTITQPQH

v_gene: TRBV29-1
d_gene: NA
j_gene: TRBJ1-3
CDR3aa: SARTVSTSGNTIY

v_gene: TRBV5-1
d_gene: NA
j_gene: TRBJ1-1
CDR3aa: ASSWDLGTEAF

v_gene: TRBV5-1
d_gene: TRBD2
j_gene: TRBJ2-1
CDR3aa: ASSSSGGANEQF

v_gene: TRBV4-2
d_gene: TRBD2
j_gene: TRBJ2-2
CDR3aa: ASSQVTASGGANTGELF

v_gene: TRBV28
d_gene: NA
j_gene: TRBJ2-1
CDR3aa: ASSLRGAYNEQF

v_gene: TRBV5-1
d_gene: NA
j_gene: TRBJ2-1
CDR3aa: ASSLIGDEQF

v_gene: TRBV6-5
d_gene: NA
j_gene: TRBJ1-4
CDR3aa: ASRTRRTNEKLF

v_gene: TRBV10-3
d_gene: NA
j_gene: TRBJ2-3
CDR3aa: AIRADWSTDTQY